Sequencing of this TCR beta chain was carried out in a study of cytomegalovirus exposure and HLA in healthy donors. Among the donors, all were healthy bone marrow donors. CDR1 MNHEY and CDR2 SMNVEV come from the germline V gene (reference sequence). This CDR3 has 16 amino acids. As regards this clone: Its antigen is as yet unknown. One junction end does not reproduce the germline sequence, and a read error may be involved.

Findings and limits, study-wide: The listing of 160 or so TCR beta chains classed them as cytomegalovirus-associated. Later analysis demonstrated an association between a missense DCLRE1C variant and TCR beta V- and J-gene trimming.

It was with 60 Vbeta and 13 Jbeta primers that the PCR ran. In the authors' workflow: An analysis that came later counted 73 million or so unique TCR beta chains, approximately 10 million shared. Assay: immunoSEQ multiplex PCR; the TCRdb copy retains only in-frame clones and omits some. Clone size and V and J calls were adopted from that table, with D and trimming inferred from the DNA. The repertoire table contains fewer than 85,000 clones. The sequenced sample was PBMCs. The source is a woman in her 40s in good health and CMV-seropositive. This chain uses TRBV27 with TRBJ1-3; 12 bases match TRBD1. For the CDR3, the DNA is TGTGCCAGCAGTCCACGGGACAGGGGGCCGGAAAACACCACATATTTT. This encodes CASSPRDRGPENTTYF.